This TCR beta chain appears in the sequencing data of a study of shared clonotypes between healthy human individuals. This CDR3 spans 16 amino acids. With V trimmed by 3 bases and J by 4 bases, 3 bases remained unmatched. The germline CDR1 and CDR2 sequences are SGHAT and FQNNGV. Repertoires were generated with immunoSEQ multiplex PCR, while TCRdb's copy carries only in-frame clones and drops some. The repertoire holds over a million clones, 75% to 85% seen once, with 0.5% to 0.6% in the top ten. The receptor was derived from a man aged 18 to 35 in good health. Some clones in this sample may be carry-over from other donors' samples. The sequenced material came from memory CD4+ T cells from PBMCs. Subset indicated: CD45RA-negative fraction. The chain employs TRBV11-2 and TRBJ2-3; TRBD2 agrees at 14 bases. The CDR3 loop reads CASSFRLAGGPDTQYF. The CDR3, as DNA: TGTGCCAGCAGCTTCAGACTAGCGGGAGGGCCAGATACGCAGTATTTT.